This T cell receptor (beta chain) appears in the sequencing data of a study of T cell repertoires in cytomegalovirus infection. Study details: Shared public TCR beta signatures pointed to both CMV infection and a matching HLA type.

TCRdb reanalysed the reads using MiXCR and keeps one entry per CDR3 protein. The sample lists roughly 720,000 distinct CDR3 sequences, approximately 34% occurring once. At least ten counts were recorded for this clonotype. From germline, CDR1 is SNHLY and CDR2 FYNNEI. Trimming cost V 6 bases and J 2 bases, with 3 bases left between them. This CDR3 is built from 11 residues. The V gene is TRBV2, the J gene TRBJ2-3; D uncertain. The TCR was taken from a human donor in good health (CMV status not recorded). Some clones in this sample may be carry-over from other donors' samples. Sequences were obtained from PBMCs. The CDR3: CASRDTDTQYF. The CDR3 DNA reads TGTGCCAGCAGGGACACAGATACGCAGTATTTT. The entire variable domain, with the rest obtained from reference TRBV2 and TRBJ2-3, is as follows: EPEVTQTPSHQVTQMGQEVILRCVPISNHLYFYWYRQILGQKVEFLVSFYNNEISEKSEIFDDQFSVERPDGSNFTLKIRSTKLEDSAMYFCASRDTDTQYFGPGTRLTVL.